This T cell receptor (beta chain) was captured by sequencing in a study of T cell repertoires in cytomegalovirus infection. Across the whole study: Recently identified HLA-C-restricted CMV epitopes were among the peptides used. Public signatures in TCR beta pointed to CMV infection and matching HLA type.

Study-wide points: HLA-C-restricted CMV-specific TCR beta clonotypes were dominant in the ex vivo response. Individuals carrying CMV plus the relevant HLA were identified by cumulative frequency of public TCR beta families.

TCRdb fed the reads into MiXCR, producing one record per CDR3 protein. The repertoire has hundreds of thousands of distinct CDR3 sequences, roughly 30% of them found once; the top ten carry more than 12%. In this sample, this clonotype turned up many times. Its antigen is still unknown. The specimen was cultured CD8+ T cells from PBMCs, collected from culture after CMV antigen stimulation. The sequence was obtained from a human donor in good health (CMV status not recorded). Some clones in this sample may be carry-over from other donors' samples.

CDR3: CASSLREPDNEQFF. The CDR3 region has the DNA TGTGCCAGCAGCTTACGGGAGCCAGACAATGAGCAGTTCTTC. This rearrangement joins TRBV7-8 to TRBJ2-1; possibly TRBD2 for D (6 bases). The length of the CDR3 is 14 residues. The V and J ends lost 2 bases and 5 bases respectively, with 10 bases between them. In germline, CDR1 is SGHVS, CDR2 FQNEAQ.